This TCR beta chain was identified during a study of fetal regulatory T cell absence and autoimmunity. Overall study context: IPEX patients had exocrine pancreas autoimmunity without clinical diabetes. Study results and caveats: Oligoclonal TCR enrichment in pancreas over cord blood reached over 90-fold for some clones. In IPEX, the enrichment was taken to support antigen-driven autoimmunity before birth.

This CDR3 spans 14 amino acids. Trimming took 4 bases from V and 7 from J, leaving 16 bases between them. Germline CDR1 and CDR2: MDHEN and SYDVKM. This was a survey-level run. Sequenced by immunoSEQ multiplex PCR; TCRdb stores in-frame clones only, minus some. The sample records approximately 94,000 clones, around 72% being singletons. As regards this clone: Antigen unknown.

This TCR came from a male donor with IPEX syndrome. This chain joins TRBV28 and TRBJ1-2, with D perhaps TRBD1 (6 bases). The source material was pancreas tissue. As DNA, the CDR3 is TGTGCCAGCAGTTCCGGGGGCTTCAATCGTGGCTACACCTTC. Translating it yields CASSSGGFNRGYTF.